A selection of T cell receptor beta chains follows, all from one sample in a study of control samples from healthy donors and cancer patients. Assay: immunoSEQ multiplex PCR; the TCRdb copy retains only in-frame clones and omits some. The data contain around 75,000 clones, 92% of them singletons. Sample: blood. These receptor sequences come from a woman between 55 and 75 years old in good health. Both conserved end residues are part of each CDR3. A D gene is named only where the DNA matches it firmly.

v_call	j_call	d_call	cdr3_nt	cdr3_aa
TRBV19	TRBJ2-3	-	TGTGCCAGTAGTATGACCCGCACAGATACGCAGTATTTT	CASSMTRTDTQYF
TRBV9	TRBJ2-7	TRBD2	TGTGCCAGCAGCGTAGACGAGAGACTAGCGGGTTCCGGCGATCTCGAGCAGTACTTC	CASSVDERLAGSGDLEQYF
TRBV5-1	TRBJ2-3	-	TGCGCCAGCAGCTTGGCCTCGCTCCTGACAGATACGCAGTATTTT	CASSLASLLTDTQYF
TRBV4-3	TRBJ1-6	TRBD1	TGCGCCAGCAGCCAAGATCTGCAGGGGGTATATAATTCACCCCTCCACTTT	CASSQDLQGVYNSPLHF
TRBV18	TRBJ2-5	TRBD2	TGTGCCAGCTCCCCACTAGCGGGAGAAGGCGAGACCCAGTACTTC	CASSPLAGEGETQYF
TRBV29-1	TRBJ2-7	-	TGCAGCTATAAAGAGGACTCCTACGAGCAGTACTTC	CSYKEDSYEQYF
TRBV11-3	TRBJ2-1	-	TGTGCCAGCAGCTTAAACGGGAATTGGTACAATGAGCAGTTCTTC	CASSLNGNWYNEQFF
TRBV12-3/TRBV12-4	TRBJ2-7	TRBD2	TGTGCCAGCAGTCCCGGGGGGTACGAGCAGTACTTC	CASSPGGYEQYF
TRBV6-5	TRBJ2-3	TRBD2	TGTGCCAGCAGTTACGGGACTAGCGGGCAAACGCAGTATTTT	CASSYGTSGQTQYF
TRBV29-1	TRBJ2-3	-	TGCAGCGTTGGATCACGACAGGCTAGCACAGATACGCAGTATTTT	CSVGSRQASTDTQYF
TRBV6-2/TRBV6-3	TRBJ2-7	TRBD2	TGTGCCAGCAGTTACAAGCTAGCGGGAGCACTGACCTACGAGCAGTACTTC	CASSYKLAGALTYEQYF
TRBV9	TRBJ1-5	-	TGTGCCAGACCCTTAAAGGACAGTGATAGCAATCAGCCCCAGCATTTT	CARPLKDSDSNQPQHF
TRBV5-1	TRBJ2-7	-	TGCGCCAGCAGTTCTAGCGAAACCTACGAGCAGTACTTC	CASSSSETYEQYF
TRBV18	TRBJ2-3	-	TGTGCCAGCTCACCACTAAGCAGGGAGATCACAGATACGCAGTATTTT	CASSPLSREITDTQYF
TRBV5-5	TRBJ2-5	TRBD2	TGTGCCAGCAGCTTTCCTAGCGGGAGGGAAGAGACCCAGTACTTC	CASSFPSGREETQYF
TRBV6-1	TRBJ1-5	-	TGTGCCAGCAGTGAAACGACCCTTAATCAGCCCCAGCATTTT	CASSETTLNQPQHF
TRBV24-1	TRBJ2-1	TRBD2	TGTGCCACCGGGGAGGGCCCATACAATGAGCAGTTCTTC	CATGEGPYNEQFF